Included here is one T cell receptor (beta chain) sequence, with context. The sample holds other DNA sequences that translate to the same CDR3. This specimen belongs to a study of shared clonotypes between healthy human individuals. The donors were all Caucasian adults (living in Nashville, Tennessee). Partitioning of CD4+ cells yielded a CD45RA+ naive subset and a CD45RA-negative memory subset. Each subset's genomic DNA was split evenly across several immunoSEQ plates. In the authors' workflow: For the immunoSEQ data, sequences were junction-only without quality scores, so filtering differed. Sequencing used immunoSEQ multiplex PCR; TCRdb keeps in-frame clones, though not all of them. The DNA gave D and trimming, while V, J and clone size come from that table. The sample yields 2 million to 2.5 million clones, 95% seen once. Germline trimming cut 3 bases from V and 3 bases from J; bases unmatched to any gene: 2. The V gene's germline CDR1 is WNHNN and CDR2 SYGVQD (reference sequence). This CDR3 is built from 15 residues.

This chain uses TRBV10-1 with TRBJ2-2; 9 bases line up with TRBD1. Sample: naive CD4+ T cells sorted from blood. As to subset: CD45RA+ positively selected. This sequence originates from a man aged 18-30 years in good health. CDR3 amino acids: CASSEWTGDTGELFF. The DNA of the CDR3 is TGCGCCAGCAGTGAATGGACAGGGGACACCGGGGAGCTGTTTTTT.